This T cell receptor beta chain was documented in a study of shared clonotypes between healthy human individuals. Study information: A donor's plate count was three for CD4 naive and three for CD4 memory; CD8 naive had two and CD8 memory one.

The protocol was immunoSEQ multiplex PCR, while the TCRdb copy is restricted to in-frame clones and leaves out a portion. The sample carries about 2.4 million clones, approximately 94% recorded once. This clonotype was sampled from a man younger than 35 in good health. Some clones in this sample may be carry-over from other donors' samples. What was sequenced was naive CD4+ T cells from PBMCs. Subset of the sample: CD45RA+ positively selected.

DNA of the CDR3: TGCAGCGTTGAGGGGGTAATCCCACGACAGAACTATGGCTACACCTTC. It encodes CSVEGVIPRQNYGYTF. This rearrangement joins TRBV29-1 to TRBJ1-2; tentative D call: TRBD1 (5 bases). This CDR3 contains 16 residues. The ends were cut back, 3 bases at V and 2 bases at J, with 19 bases in the middle. Germline V CDR1 and CDR2: SQVTM, ANQGSEA.